The source of this T cell receptor (beta chain) is a study of T cells in tuberculosis. Study as a whole: This South African cohort compared adolescents with or without latent tuberculosis against adults with active tuberculosis.

This clone was observed once. V was clipped by 4 bases and J by 2 bases, with 10 bases between them. The CDR3 has 14 residues. Germline loops: CDR1 LNHDA, CDR2 SQIVND (reference sequence). Assay used: immunoSEQ multiplex PCR; TCRdb lists only in-frame clones, some missing. The profile shows approximately 28,000 clones, 80% to 95% of them singletons. The specimen was PBMCs. The source of this sequence is a donor aged 10-30 years with latent tuberculosis or without tuberculosis infection. V usage is TRBV19 and J usage is TRBJ2-3, with D tentatively TRBD1 (6 bases). The DNA of the CDR3 is TGTGCCAGTAGTAGAGGGGGTTCCACAGATACGCAGTATTTT. This gives the protein CASSRGGSTDTQYF.